One T cell receptor (beta chain) is described in this entry. Its antigen remains unidentified. The data are from a study of blood T cells in healthy people across ages. Findings of the study overall: Long-lived donors had more naive CD4+ cells and higher diversity than aged donors. The study lacked donor CMV status, which possibly confounded expanded clonotype changes. The recorded TCR beta diversity per million T cells decreased in a roughly linear manner with age.

J gave up 5 bases and V 7 bases, and 9 bases lay outside the gene matches. The CDR3 runs 14 residues. The germline CDR1 and CDR2 sequences are ENHRY and SYGVKD. A J-beta primer mix and a sample-barcoded 5' primer were used in a second PCR of roughly 7 to 12 cycles. TCRdb analysed the 5' RACE reads with MiXCR anew, one entry per CDR3 protein. This table holds over a million distinct CDR3 sequences, roughly 60% found once. V usage is TRBV10-3 and J usage is TRBJ2-3, with 7 bases matching TRBD1. Sequencing input: blood. The TCR comes from a man aged 18 to 35 in good health. This CDR3 is CAINDRVRGDTQYF. The CDR3 DNA sequence: TGTGCCATCAATGACAGGGTACGTGGAGATACGCAGTATTTT.